A selection of T cell receptor beta chains follows, all from one sample in a study of shared clonotypes between healthy human individuals. Data came from immunoSEQ multiplex PCR; TCRdb stores just in-frame clones and leaves some out. The sample yields some 2,000,000 clones, 90% to 95% seen once. Sequencing was carried out using naive CD4+ T cells sorted from blood. The receptors shown here come from a man aged 18 to 30 in good health. Each CDR3 is given with its conserved first and last residue. D genes are given only for firm matches. Size is omitted from some rows. Given values are once, few, many or a class for expanded clones.

v_gene	d_gene	j_gene	abundance	CDR3aa	CDR3nt
TRBV30	NA	TRBJ1-4	NA	CAWTRNEKLFF	TGTGCCTGGACCCGTAATGAAAAACTGTTTTTT
TRBV10-1	TRBD1	TRBJ1-4	NA	CASSDQGVLGEKLFF	TGCGCCAGCAGTGACCAGGGGGTCCTCGGTGAAAAACTGTTTTTT
TRBV6-5	TRBD2	TRBJ2-3	once	CASRRGLATDTQYF	TGTGCCAGCAGAAGGGGACTAGCAACAGATACGCAGTATTTT
TRBV6-5	NA	TRBJ2-1	NA	CASSSLQRGYNEQFF	TGTGCCAGCAGTAGTTTGCAGCGCGGCTACAATGAGCAGTTCTTC
TRBV4-1	TRBD1	TRBJ1-3	NA	CASSWGFKGRGTETAGNTIYF	TGCGCCAGCAGCTGGGGGTTCAAAGGGCGCGGGACAGAAACTGCTGGAAACACCATATATTTT
TRBV18	TRBD1	TRBJ1-1	NA	CASSPGTGWDTEAFF	TGTGCCAGCTCGCCAGGGACAGGGTGGGACACTGAAGCTTTCTTT
TRBV7-2	NA	TRBJ2-5	NA	CASSFAQETQYF	TGTGCCAGCAGCTTTGCCCAAGAGACCCAGTACTTC
TRBV7-2	TRBD1	TRBJ1-5	NA	CASSTPGQGPSNQPQHF	TGTGCCAGCAGCACACCGGGACAGGGGCCTTCAAATCAGCCCCAGCATTTT
TRBV9	TRBD2	TRBJ2-3	NA	CASSRLAGGIGGTDTQYF	TGTGCCAGCAGTCGTTTAGCGGGAGGGATAGGGGGCACAGATACGCAGTATTTT
TRBV10-3	NA	TRBJ2-5	NA	CAIKPQGGQETQYF	TGTGCCATAAAACCCCAGGGAGGCCAAGAGACCCAGTACTTC
TRBV6-1	TRBD2	TRBJ2-3	NA	CASVSGGPSTDTQYF	TGTGCCAGCGTAAGCGGGGGCCCTAGCACAGATACGCAGTATTTT
TRBV19	NA	TRBJ2-2	NA	CASSIQGTNTGELFF	TGTGCCAGTAGTATACAGGGAACGAACACCGGGGAGCTGTTTTTT
TRBV15	NA	TRBJ1-1	NA	CATSREGFEAFF	TGTGCCACCAGCAGAGAAGGGTTTGAAGCTTTCTTT
TRBV30	TRBD2	TRBJ2-1	NA	CAGTVGLAGQHEQFF	TGTGCCGGGACAGTTGGACTAGCGGGTCAGCATGAGCAGTTCTTC
TRBV28	NA	TRBJ1-1	once	CASNGRGNTEAFF	TGTGCCAGCAATGGGAGGGGAAACACTGAAGCTTTCTTT
TRBV2	NA	TRBJ2-5	NA	CASKGVAAKETQYF	TGTGCCAGCAAAGGAGTAGCGGCCAAAGAGACCCAGTACTTC
TRBV6-5	NA	TRBJ1-5	NA	CASPSGQTSNQPQHF	TGTGCCAGCCCGTCGGGGCAGACTAGCAATCAGCCCCAGCATTTT
TRBV7-9	TRBD1	TRBJ1-2	NA	CASSPLVGTDDGYTF	TGTGCCAGCAGCCCCCTCGTTGGGACAGACGACGGCTACACCTTC
TRBV2	NA	TRBJ2-1	NA	CASSQLPGFREQFF	TGTGCCAGCAGCCAGCTACCCGGATTCCGTGAGCAGTTCTTC
TRBV19	TRBD2	TRBJ2-1	NA	CASSRKRGDYNEQFF	TGTGCCAGTAGTAGGAAGCGGGGAGATTACAATGAGCAGTTCTTC
TRBV12-5	TRBD2	TRBJ2-5	NA	CASGRGLAGGETQYF	TGTGCTAGTGGCCGGGGACTAGCGGGAGGGGAGACCCAGTACTTC
TRBV6-1	TRBD2	TRBJ2-7	NA	CASSRTSGGLYEQYF	TGTGCCAGCAGTCGGACTAGCGGGGGGCTCTACGAGCAGTACTTC
TRBV27	NA	TRBJ1-2	NA	CASSPLTGPANYGYTF	TGTGCCAGCAGTCCCCTTACAGGGCCCGCTAACTATGGCTACACCTTC
TRBV5-1	TRBD1	TRBJ2-7	few	CASSARTGGYEQYF	TGCGCCAGCAGCGCGAGGACAGGGGGCTACGAGCAGTACTTC
TRBV28	TRBD1	TRBJ1-3	NA	CASRLDRAENTIYF	TGTGCCAGCAGGCTAGACAGGGCTGAAAACACCATATATTTT
TRBV5-1	TRBD2	TRBJ2-7	NA	CASSLGDYAYEQYF	TGCGCCAGCAGCTTGGGGGACTACGCCTACGAGCAGTACTTC
TRBV7-9	NA	TRBJ1-2	NA	CASSFEGNYGYTF	TGTGCCAGCAGCTTTGAGGGCAACTATGGCTACACCTTC
TRBV15	NA	TRBJ1-5	NA	CATSRPLGASESVSQHF	TGTGCCACCAGCAGACCTCTCGGGGCTTCGGAATCTGTGTCCCAGCATTTT
TRBV5-1	TRBD1	TRBJ1-1	NA	CASSQGTGGTEAFF	TGCGCCAGCAGCCAGGGGACAGGGGGGACTGAAGCTTTCTTT
TRBV2	NA	TRBJ1-5	NA	CASRPDGGNQPQHF	TGTGCCAGCAGGCCGGATGGGGGCAATCAGCCCCAGCATTTT
TRBV2	TRBD1	TRBJ1-6	once	CASSGTGVDNSPLHF	TGTGCCAGCAGTGGGACAGGGGTCGATAATTCACCCCTCCACTTT
TRBV5-1	NA	TRBJ2-2	NA	CASSLGRGSNTGELFF	TGCGCCAGCAGCTTGGGGAGGGGATCCAACACCGGGGAGCTGTTTTTT
TRBV6-5	NA	TRBJ2-7	NA	CASSEVDEQYF	TGTGCCAGCAGCGAGGTCGACGAGCAGTACTTC
TRBV5-1	NA	TRBJ2-3	once	CASSVQAIPTDTQYF	TGCGCCAGCAGCGTACAGGCCATACCCACAGATACGCAGTATTTT
TRBV6-1	NA	TRBJ2-7	NA	CASSVAGGVSYEQYF	TGTGCCAGCAGTGTGGCCGGGGGTGTCTCCTACGAGCAGTACTTC
TRBV30	TRBD2	TRBJ2-7	NA	CAWSGGPGRFGTSGRPYEQYF	TGTGCCTGGAGTGGGGGACCGGGACGGTTCGGGACTAGCGGGAGACCCTACGAGCAGTACTTC